This passage covers 15 T cell receptor beta chains from one sample sequenced in a study of immune cell composition in non-small cell lung cancer. Assay: immunoSEQ multiplex PCR; the TCRdb copy retains only in-frame clones and omits some. Of around 11,000 clones detected, about 60% appear once; the ten largest clones hold 15% to 20%. Sequencing was performed on lung tumor tissue. Receptors were obtained from a human donor with non-small cell lung cancer.

The chain carries TRBV9 and TRBJ2-7, with D possibly being TRBD1 (6 bases). This CDR3 has 14 residues. The germline CDR1 and CDR2 sequences are SGDLS and YYNGEE. Trimming stripped 4 bases from V and 3 bases from J, with 14 bases between. The CDR3, as DNA: TGTGCCAGCAGCACCCGACAGGCTCGCTACGAGCAGTACTTC. Translation: CASSTRQARYEQYF.

V usage is TRBV7-2 and J usage is TRBJ2-4; D perhaps matches TRBD1 (6 bases). Germline V gives CDR1 SGHTA, CDR2 FQGNSA. Trimming took off 5 bases at V and 1 base at J, with 15 bases between the two ends. The CDR3 covers 16 residues. CDR3 DNA sequence: TGTGCCAGCAGCCTCCGGACAGCCGTGGCCAAAAACATTCAGTACTTC. This codes for CASSLRTAVAKNIQYF. Together with reference TRBV7-2 and TRBJ2-4, the CDR3 gives the full variable domain: GAGVSQSPSNKVTEKGKDVELRCDPISGHTALYWYRQSLGQGLEFLIYFQGNSAPDKSGLPSDRFSAERTGGSVSTLTIQRTQQEDSAVYLCASSLRTAVAKNIQYFGAGTRLSVL.

This clone was seen once. V gene TRBV7-2 combines with J gene TRBJ1-2, with 7 nucleotides matching TRBD1. Germline lookup yields CDR1 SGHTA and CDR2 FQGNSA. The CDR3 consists of 14 residues. V lost 1 base, J lost 4 bases, and 3 bases stayed unmatched. The chain's CDR3 is CASSLGTGPYGYTF. The DNA of the CDR3 is TGTGCCAGCAGCTTAGGGACAGGACCCTATGGCTACACCTTC.

The chain carries TRBV5-4 and TRBJ2-7, with TRBD1 as a possible D gene (6 bases). The ends were cut back, 0 bases at V and 2 bases at J, with 18 bases in the middle. Germline assignment: CDR1 SGHNT and CDR2 YYREEE (reference sequence). This CDR3 region has 17 residues. The CDR3 spells CASSLGRDTNFPYEQYF. In DNA form, the CDR3 reads TGTGCCAGCAGCTTGGGCCGGGACACAAACTTTCCCTACGAGCAGTACTTC.

This chain uses TRBV2 with TRBJ1-2, with 8 bases aligning to TRBD1. Germline V CDR1 and CDR2: SNHLY, FYNNEI. The CDR3 loop spans 14 amino acids. With 2 bases clipped from V and 5 bases from J, the junction kept 4 bases outside the gene matches. CDR3: CASSEQGAEYGYTF. The CDR3 coding sequence is TGTGCCAGCAGTGAACAGGGGGCAGAGTATGGCTACACCTTC. Combining the CDR3 with reference TRBV2 and TRBJ1-2 gives the whole variable domain EPEVTQTPSHQVTQMGQEVILRCVPISNHLYFYWYRQILGQKVEFLVSFYNNEISEKSEIFDDQFSVERPDGSNFTLKIRSTKLEDSAMYFCASSEQGAEYGYTFGSGTRLTVV.

The V call is TRBV5-4, the J call TRBJ2-1; possibly TRBD2 for D (6 bases). Trimming shortened V by 0 bases and J by 6 bases, and 16 bases separated the two germline ends. Germline CDR1 reads SGHNT; CDR2 reads YYREEE (reference sequence). This CDR3 has 16 amino acids. CDR3 residues: CASSLEGTGVGNEQFF. CDR3 in DNA: TGTGCCAGCAGCTTGGAGGGGACTGGCGTGGGCAATGAGCAGTTCTTC.

V gene TRBV7-6 combines with J gene TRBJ2-7; 7 bases map to TRBD2. Germline loops: CDR1 SGHVS, CDR2 FNYEAQ. Trimming at V came to 0 bases and at J to 6 bases, leaving 2 bases not matched to a gene. The CDR3 loop spans 13 amino acids. This CDR3 is CASSLAGGGEQYF. CDR3 sequence (DNA): TGTGCCAGCAGCTTAGCGGGGGGGGGCGAGCAGTACTTC. Filled out from reference TRBV7-6 and TRBJ2-7, the complete variable domain reads GAGVSQSPRYKVTKRGQDVALRCDPISGHVSLYWYRQALGQGPEFLTYFNYEAQQDKSGLPNDRFSAERPEGSISTLTIQRTEQRDSAMYRCASSLAGGGEQYFGPGTRLTVT.

This chain links TRBV7-6 with TRBJ2-1; 9 nucleotides line up with TRBD1. Germline CDR1 SGHVS, CDR2 FNYEAQ. The ends lost 5 bases at V and 9 bases at J; junction bases unmatched: 11. There are 15 residues in the CDR3. The CDR3 bases are TGTGCCAGCAGCCCCCAGACAGGGGGGTTGAGTGAGCAGTTCTTC. Translated: CASSPQTGGLSEQFF.

As concerns this clone: Lacking the conserved final phenylalanine or tryptophan, this CDR3 likely reflects a read error. Because the CDR3's place on the DNA is in doubt, the DNA is left out and the CDR3 is given as listed by TCRdb. V is TRBV23-1 and J is TRBJ2-7; the table gives TRBD1 as D, unverified against the DNA. TRBV23-1 is an open reading frame, and its role is uncertain. Both ends counted, the CDR3 spans 10 residues. CDR3 sequence reads: CASSQSIQGS.

This clone was seen only a few times. V is TRBV4-2 and J is TRBJ2-7; D perhaps matches TRBD1 (5 bases). V lost 0 bases to trimming and J lost 3 bases, with 12 bases between them. Germline CDR1 LGHNA, CDR2 YNFKEQ. The CDR3 sequence is 15 residues long. CDR3 nucleotide sequence: TGTGCCAGCAGCCAAGATTTTGGCAGGGACTACGAGCAGTACTTC. It is translated as CASSQDFGRDYEQYF.

The table lists this clone with a few counts. The chain uses TRBV7-2 and TRBJ1-4; a possible D gene is TRBD1 (6 bases). The CDR3 loop spans 15 amino acids. Trimming took off 1 base at V and 6 bases at J, with 12 bases between the two ends. CDR1 SGHTA and CDR2 FQGNSA come from the germline V gene. CDR3 DNA: TGTGCCAGCAGCTTAGAGAGGGGGGGGTATGAAAAACTGTTTTTT. This sequence encodes CASSLERGGYEKLFF.

The chain recombines TRBV11-2 with TRBJ2-5, with 8 nucleotides matching TRBD2. V lost 5 bases to trimming and J lost 4 bases; unmatched junction nucleotides: 9. The germline V gene has CDR1 SGHAT and CDR2 FQNNGV. The CDR3 sequence is 15 residues long. The CDR3 here is CASSRGSAGGETQYF. The CDR3 DNA follows: TGTGCCAGCAGCCGTGGGTCGGCGGGAGGAGAGACCCAGTACTTC. Filled out from reference TRBV11-2 and TRBJ2-5, the complete variable domain reads EAGVAQSPRYKIIEKRQSVAFWCNPISGHATLYWYQQILGQGPKLLIQFQNNGVVDDSQLPKDRFSAERLKGVDSTLKIQPAKLEDSAVYLCASSRGSAGGETQYFGPGTRLLVL.

The chain links TRBV9 to TRBJ2-3, with TRBD2 matching over 9 bases. This CDR3 is built from 16 residues. The J segment lost 1 base and the V segment lost 4 bases, leaving 7 bases of the junction unmatched. Per germline, CDR1 SGDLS and CDR2 YYNGEE. The CDR3 DNA follows: TGTGCCAGCAGCCCCGGGATAGCGGGGGGCACAGATACGCAGTATTTT. Amino acid sequence: CASSPGIAGGTDTQYF.

The J gene is TRBJ2-1, the V gene TRBV2; a possible D gene is TRBD2 (5 bases). Per the germline V gene, CDR1 is SNHLY and CDR2 is FYNNEI. The CDR3 runs to 11 residues. The V gene lost 11 bases and the J gene lost 8 bases, with 13 bases spanning the gap. The CDR3 sequence: CASERVDEQFF. The CDR3 nucleotides read TGTGCCTCAGAGAGGGTGGATGAGCAGTTCTTC.

This clone has only a few counts. V is TRBV7-2 and J is TRBJ2-7; D might be TRBD2 (7 bases). V lost 1 base and J 2 bases, leaving 12 bases between the germline ends. CDR3 length equals 15 residues. CDR1 is SGHTA, CDR2 FQGNSA, per germline. The CDR3 bases are TGTGCCAGCAGCTTAGGCGGGGGCGGAACCTACGAGCAGTACTTC. Its protein is CASSLGGGGTYEQYF.